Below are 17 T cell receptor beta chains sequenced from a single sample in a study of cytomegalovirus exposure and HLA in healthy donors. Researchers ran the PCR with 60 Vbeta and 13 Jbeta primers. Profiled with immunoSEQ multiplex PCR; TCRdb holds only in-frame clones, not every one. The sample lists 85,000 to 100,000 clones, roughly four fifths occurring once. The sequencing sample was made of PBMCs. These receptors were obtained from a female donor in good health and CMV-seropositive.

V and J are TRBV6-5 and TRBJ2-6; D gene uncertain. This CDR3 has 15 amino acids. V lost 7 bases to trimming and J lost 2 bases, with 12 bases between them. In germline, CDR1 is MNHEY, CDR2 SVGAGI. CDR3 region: CASNKEVAGANVLTF. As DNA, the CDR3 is TGTGCCAGCAACAAAGAGGTGGCTGGGGCCAACGTCCTGACTTTC.

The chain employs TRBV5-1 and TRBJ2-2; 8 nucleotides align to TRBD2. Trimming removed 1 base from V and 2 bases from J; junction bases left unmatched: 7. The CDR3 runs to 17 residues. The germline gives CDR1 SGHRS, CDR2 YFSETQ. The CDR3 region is CASSLLLAGHNTGELFF. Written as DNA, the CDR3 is TGCGCCAGCAGCTTGCTCTTAGCGGGACACAACACCGGGGAGCTGTTTTTT. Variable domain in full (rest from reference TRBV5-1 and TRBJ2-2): KAGVTQTPRYLIKTRGQQVTLSCSPISGHRSVSWYQQTPGQGLQFLFEYFSETQRNKGNFPGRFSGRQFSNSRSEMNVSTLELGDSALYLCASSLLLAGHNTGELFFGEGSRLTVL.

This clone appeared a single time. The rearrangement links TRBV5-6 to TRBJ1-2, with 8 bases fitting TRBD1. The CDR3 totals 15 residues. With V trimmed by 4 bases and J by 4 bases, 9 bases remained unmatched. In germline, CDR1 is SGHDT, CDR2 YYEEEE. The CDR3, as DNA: TGTGCCAGCAGCCCCCGGGGACAGGTGATCTATGGCTACACCTTC. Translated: CASSPRGQVIYGYTF.

The DNA of the CDR3 is TGTGCCAGCAGCGTAGTAGACTCTGCAAACAATGAGCAGTTCTTC. It yields the protein CASSVVDSANNEQFF. This sequence joins TRBV9 and TRBJ2-1; no clear D. This CDR3 is 15 amino acids long. The germline gives CDR1 SGDLS, CDR2 YYNGEE. Trimming left V 0 bases short and J 5 bases short, with 12 bases between.

As DNA, the CDR3 is TGTGCCAGCAGCACTGACAGAGCTAACTATGGCTACACCTTC. Protein sequence: CASSTDRANYGYTF. V is TRBV27 and J is TRBJ1-2, with D perhaps matching TRBD1 (5 bases). V lost 6 bases to trimming and J lost 0 bases, with 11 bases between them. The CDR3 has 14 amino acids. Germline CDR1 MNHEY, CDR2 SMNVEV (reference sequence).

DNA of the CDR3: TGCAGCGTGAGACAGGGGTACGCTGAAGCTTTCTTT. Residues: CSVRQGYAEAFF. The rearrangement joins TRBV29-1 to TRBJ1-1; 8 nucleotides align to TRBD1. This CDR3 contains 12 residues. Germline-derived CDR1 and CDR2 are SQVTM and ANQGSEA. Trimming took 6 bases from V and 6 from J; bases not matched to a gene: 6.

CDR3 in amino acids: CASSYFLANEQFF. In nucleotides, the CDR3 is TGTGCCAGCAGTTACTTTCTAGCCAATGAGCAGTTCTTC. The chain employs TRBV6-6 and TRBJ2-1, with a tentative D call TRBD2 (5 bases). The ends were cut back, 1 base at V and 6 bases at J, with 7 bases in the middle. CDR1 and CDR2 from the germline V gene are MNHNY and SVGAGI (reference sequence). This CDR3 spans 13 amino acids.

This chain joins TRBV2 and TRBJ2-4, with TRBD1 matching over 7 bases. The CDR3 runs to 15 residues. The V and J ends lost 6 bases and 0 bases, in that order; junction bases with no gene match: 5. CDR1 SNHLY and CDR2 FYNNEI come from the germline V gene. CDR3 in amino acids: CASSGTVLAKNIQYF. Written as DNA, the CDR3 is TGTGCCAGCAGCGGGACAGTTCTAGCCAAAAACATTCAGTACTTC. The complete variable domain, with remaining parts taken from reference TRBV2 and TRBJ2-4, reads EPEVTQTPSHQVTQMGQEVILRCVPISNHLYFYWYRQILGQKVEFLVSFYNNEISEKSEIFDDQFSVERPDGSNFTLKIRSTKLEDSAMYFCASSGTVLAKNIQYFGAGTRLSVL.

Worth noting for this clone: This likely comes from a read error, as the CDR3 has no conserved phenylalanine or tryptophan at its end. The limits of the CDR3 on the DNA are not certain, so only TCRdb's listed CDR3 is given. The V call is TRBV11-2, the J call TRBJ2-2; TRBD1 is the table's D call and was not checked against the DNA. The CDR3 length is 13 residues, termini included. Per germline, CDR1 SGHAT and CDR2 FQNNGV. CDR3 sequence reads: CASSAYIDRPPGY.

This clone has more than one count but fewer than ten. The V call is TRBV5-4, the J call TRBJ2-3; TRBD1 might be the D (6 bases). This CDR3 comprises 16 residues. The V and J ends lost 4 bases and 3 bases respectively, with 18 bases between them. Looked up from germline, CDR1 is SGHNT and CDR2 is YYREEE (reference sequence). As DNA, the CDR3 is TGTGCCAGCAGCGGGGGCCCGAGGACCGATACAGATACGCAGTATTTT. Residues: CASSGGPRTDTDTQYF. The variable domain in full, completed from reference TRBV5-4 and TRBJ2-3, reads ETGVTQSPTHLIKTRGQQVTLRCSSQSGHNTVSWYQQALGQGPQFIFQYYREEENGRGNFPPRFSGLQFPNYSSELNVNALELDDSALYLCASSGGPRTDTDTQYFGPGTRLTVL.

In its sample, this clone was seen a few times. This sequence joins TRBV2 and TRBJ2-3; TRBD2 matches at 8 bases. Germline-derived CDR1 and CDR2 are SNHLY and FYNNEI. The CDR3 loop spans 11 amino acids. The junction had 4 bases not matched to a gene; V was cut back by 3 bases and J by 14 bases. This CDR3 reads CASSETSARYF. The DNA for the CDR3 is TGTGCCAGCAGTGAGACTAGCGCGCGGTATTTT.

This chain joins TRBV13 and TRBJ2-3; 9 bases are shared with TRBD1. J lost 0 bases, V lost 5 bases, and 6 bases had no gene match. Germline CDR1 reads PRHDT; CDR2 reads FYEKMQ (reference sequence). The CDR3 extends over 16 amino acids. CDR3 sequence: CASSVLGTGSTDTQYF. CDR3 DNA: TGTGCCAGCAGCGTCCTAGGGACAGGGAGCACAGATACGCAGTATTTT.

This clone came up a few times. CDR3 sequence: CASSRGQGRQPQHF. As DNA, the CDR3 is TGTGCCAGCAGCCGGGGACAGGGCCGACAGCCCCAGCATTTT. The rearrangement links TRBV5-6 to TRBJ1-5; 9 positions match TRBD1. This CDR3 comprises 14 residues. The ends lost 4 bases at V and 7 bases at J; junction bases unmatched: 6. The germline CDR1 and CDR2 sequences are SGHDT and YYEEEE.

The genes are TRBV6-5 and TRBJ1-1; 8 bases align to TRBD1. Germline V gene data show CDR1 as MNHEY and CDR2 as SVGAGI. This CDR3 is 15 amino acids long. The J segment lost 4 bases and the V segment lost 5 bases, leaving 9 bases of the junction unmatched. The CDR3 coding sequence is TGTGCCAGCAGTGCGCAGGGGGCGCTGGGCACTGAAGCTTTCTTT. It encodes CASSAQGALGTEAFF.

The CDR3 coding sequence is TGTGCCAGCAGCCATTTACAGGGTTATGGTAATGAGCAGTTCTTC. It codes for CASSHLQGYGNEQFF. The chain combines TRBV14 with TRBJ2-1; maybe TRBD1 (6 bases). V was trimmed by 3 bases and J by 7 bases, leaving 16 bases between them. This CDR3 is 15 amino acids long. Germline CDR1 SGHDN, CDR2 FVKESK. The variable domain in full, completed from reference TRBV14 and TRBJ2-1, reads EAGVTQFPSHSVIEKGQTVTLRCDPISGHDNLYWYRRVMGKEIKFLLHFVKESKQDESGMPNNRFLAERTGGTYSTLKVQPAELEDSGVYFCASSHLQGYGNEQFFGPGTRLTVL.

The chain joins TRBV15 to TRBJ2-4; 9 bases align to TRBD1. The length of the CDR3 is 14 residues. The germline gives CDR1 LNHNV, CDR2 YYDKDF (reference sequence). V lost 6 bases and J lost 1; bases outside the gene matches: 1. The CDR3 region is CATRQGAAKNIQYF. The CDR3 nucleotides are TGTGCCACCAGACAGGGGGCCGCCAAAAACATTCAGTACTTC.

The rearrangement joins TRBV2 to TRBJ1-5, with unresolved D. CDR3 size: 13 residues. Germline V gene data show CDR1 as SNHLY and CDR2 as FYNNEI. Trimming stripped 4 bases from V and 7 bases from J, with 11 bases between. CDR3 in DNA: TGTGCCAGCAGTGTGTCGGGTTGGCAGCCCCAGCATTTT. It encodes CASSVSGWQPQHF.